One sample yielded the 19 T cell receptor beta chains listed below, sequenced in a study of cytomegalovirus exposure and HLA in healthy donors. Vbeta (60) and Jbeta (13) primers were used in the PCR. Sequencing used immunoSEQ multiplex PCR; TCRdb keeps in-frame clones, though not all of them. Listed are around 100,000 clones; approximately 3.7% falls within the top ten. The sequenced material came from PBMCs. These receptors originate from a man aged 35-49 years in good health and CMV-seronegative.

CDR3 nucleotides: TGTGCCAGCAGTGAGAATAGCGCCTACGAGCAGTACTTC. It yields the protein CASSENSAYEQYF. The chain has TRBV2 and TRBJ2-7; D perhaps matches TRBD2 (5 bases). Germline V gene sequence: CDR1 SNHLY, CDR2 FYNNEI. The CDR3 is made up of 13 amino acids. The V end was cut by 3 bases, the J end by 2 bases, with 8 bases between. Supplemented by reference TRBV2 and TRBJ2-7, the full variable domain reads EPEVTQTPSHQVTQMGQEVILRCVPISNHLYFYWYRQILGQKVEFLVSFYNNEISEKSEIFDDQFSVERPDGSNFTLKIRSTKLEDSAMYFCASSENSAYEQYFGPGTRLTVT.

The CDR3 DNA follows: TGCGCCAGCAGCTTGAGGGGACAGGGGAACACTGAAGCTTTCTTT. Translating gives CASSLRGQGNTEAFF. The chain recombines TRBV5-1 with TRBJ1-1; TRBD1 matches at 9 bases. CDR1 and CDR2 (germline): SGHRS, YFSETQ. The CDR3 extends over 15 amino acids. The junction had 2 bases not matched to a gene; V was cut back by 1 base and J by 1 base.

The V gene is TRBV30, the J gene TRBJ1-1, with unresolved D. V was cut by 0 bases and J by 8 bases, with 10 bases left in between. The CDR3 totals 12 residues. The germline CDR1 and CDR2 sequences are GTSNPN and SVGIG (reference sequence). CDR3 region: CAWSVSEIEAFF. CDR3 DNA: TGTGCCTGGAGTGTATCGGAGATCGAAGCTTTCTTT.

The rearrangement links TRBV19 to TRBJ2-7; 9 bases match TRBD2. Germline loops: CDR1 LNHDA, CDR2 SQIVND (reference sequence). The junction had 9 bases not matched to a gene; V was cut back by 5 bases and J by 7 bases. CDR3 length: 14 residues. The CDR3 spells CASSPGPAGGEQYF. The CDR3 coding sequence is TGTGCCAGTAGTCCGGGACCTGCGGGAGGGGAGCAGTACTTC.

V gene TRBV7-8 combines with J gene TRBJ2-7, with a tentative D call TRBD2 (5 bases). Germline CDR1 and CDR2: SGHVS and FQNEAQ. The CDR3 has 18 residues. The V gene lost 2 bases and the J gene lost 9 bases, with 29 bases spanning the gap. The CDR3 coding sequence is TGTGCCAGCAGCTTACAAAGTATAGGTCGAGGGAACGAACCTGGGCAGTACTTC. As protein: CASSLQSIGRGNEPGQYF.

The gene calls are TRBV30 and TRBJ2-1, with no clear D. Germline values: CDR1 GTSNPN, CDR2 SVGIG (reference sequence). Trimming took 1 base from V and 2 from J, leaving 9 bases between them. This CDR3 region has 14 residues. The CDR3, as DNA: TGTGCCTGGAGTGGGGCCCGGCCCTACAATGAGCAGTTCTTC. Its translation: CAWSGARPYNEQFF.

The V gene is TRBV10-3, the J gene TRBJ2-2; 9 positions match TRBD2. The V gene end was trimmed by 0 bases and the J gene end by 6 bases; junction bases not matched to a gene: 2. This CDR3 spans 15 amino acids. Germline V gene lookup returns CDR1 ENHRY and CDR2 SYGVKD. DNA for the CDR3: TGTGCCATCAGTGAGTCTGCGGGAGGGCCCGGGGAGCTGTTTTTT. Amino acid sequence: CAISESAGGPGELFF.

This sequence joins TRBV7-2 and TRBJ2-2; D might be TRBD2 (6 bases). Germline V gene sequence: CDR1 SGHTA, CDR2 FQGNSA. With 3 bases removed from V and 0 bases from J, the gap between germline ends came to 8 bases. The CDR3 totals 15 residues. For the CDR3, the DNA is TGTGCCAGCAGCTTCGGGACTTCGAACACCGGGGAGCTGTTTTTT. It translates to CASSFGTSNTGELFF.

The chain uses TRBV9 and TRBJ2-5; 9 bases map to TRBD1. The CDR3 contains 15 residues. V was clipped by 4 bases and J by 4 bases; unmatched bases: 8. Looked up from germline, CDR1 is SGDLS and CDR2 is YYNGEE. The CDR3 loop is CASSSRDREGETQYF. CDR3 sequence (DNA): TGTGCCAGCAGCTCCCGGGACAGGGAGGGAGAGACCCAGTACTTC.

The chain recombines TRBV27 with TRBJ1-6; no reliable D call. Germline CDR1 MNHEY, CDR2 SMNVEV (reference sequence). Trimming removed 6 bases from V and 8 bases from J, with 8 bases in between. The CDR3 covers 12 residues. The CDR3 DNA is TGTGCCAGCAGCCAGGCCCATTCACCCCTCCACTTT. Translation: CASSQAHSPLHF.

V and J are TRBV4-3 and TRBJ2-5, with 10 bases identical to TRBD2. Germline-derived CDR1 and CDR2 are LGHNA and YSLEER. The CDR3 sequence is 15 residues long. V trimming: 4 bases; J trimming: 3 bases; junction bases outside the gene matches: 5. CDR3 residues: CASSPYLAGEETQYF. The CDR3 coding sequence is TGCGCCAGCAGCCCGTACCTAGCGGGGGAAGAGACCCAGTACTTC.

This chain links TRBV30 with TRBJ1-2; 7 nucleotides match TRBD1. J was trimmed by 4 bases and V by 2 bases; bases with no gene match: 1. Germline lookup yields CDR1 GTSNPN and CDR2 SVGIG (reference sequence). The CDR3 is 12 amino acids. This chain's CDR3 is CAWSRDSYGYTF. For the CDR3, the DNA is TGTGCCTGGAGTCGGGACAGCTATGGCTACACCTTC.

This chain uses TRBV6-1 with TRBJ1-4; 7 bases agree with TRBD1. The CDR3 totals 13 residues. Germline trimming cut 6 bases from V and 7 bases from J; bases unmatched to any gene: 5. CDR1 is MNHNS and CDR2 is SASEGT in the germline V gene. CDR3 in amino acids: CASRTGESEKLFF. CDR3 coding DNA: TGTGCCAGCAGAACAGGGGAATCTGAAAAACTGTTTTTT.

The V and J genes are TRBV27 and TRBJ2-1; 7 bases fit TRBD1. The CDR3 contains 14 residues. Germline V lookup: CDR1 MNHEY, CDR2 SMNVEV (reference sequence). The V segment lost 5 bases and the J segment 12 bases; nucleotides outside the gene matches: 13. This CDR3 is CASSITGQALGQFF. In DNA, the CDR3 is TGTGCCAGCAGTATCACCGGACAGGCCCTCGGGCAGTTCTTC.

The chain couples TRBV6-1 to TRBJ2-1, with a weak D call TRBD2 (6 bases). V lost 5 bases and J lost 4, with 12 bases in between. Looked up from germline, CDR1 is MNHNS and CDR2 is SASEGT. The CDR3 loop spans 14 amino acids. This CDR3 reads CASSSSGAYNEQFF. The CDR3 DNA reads TGTGCCAGCAGTAGTTCGGGAGCTTACAATGAGCAGTTCTTC.

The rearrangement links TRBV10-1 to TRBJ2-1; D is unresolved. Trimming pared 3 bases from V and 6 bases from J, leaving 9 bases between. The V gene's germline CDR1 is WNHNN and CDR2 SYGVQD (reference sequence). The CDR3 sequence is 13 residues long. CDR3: CASSDGQANEQFF. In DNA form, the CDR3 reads TGCGCCAGCAGTGATGGTCAGGCCAATGAGCAGTTCTTC.

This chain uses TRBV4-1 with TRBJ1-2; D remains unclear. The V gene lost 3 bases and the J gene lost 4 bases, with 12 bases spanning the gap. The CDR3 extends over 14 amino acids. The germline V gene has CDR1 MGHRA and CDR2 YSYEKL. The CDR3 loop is CASSQETGVYGYTF. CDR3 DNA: TGCGCCAGCAGCCAGGAGACTGGTGTCTATGGCTACACCTTC.

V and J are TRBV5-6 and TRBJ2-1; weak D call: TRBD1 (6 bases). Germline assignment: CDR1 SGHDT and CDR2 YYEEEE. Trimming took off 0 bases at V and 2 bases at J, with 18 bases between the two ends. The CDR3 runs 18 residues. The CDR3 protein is CASSLAQGLRGTYNEQFF. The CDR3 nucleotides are TGTGCCAGCAGCTTGGCGCAGGGGCTAAGGGGGACCTACAATGAGCAGTTCTTC.

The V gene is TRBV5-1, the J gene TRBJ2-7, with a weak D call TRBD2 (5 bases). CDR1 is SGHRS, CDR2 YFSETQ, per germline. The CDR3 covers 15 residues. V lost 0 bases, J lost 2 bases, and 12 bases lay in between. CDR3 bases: TGCGCCAGCAGCTTGGAGGAGGCCGGAACCTACGAGCAGTACTTC. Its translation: CASSLEEAGTYEQYF.